This T cell receptor (beta chain) is drawn from a study of blood T cell repertoires in COVID-19. Study-level background: Sites across the United States, Italy and Spain contributed samples from acute and convalescent COVID-19. The cDNA or gDNA used as material had been derived from T cells, B-cell-depleted T cells, or PBMCs.

Authors' analysis steps: Researchers report that nucleated cell counts were estimated from reference gene primer amplification. Produced via immunoSEQ multiplex PCR; TCRdb's table is partial and in-frame only. V and J calls and clone size come straight from that table; D and trimming were deduced from the DNA. The table lists some 13,000 clones, 65% to 90% of them singletons. This CDR3 comprises 14 residues. V shed 0 bases and J shed 6 bases, with 9 bases lying between them. Germline CDR1 and CDR2: MRHNA and SNTAGT. The sequenced material came from peripheral blood. This sequence joins TRBV6-4 and TRBJ2-1; a weak D match, TRBD2 (5 bases). The sequence was obtained from a man older than 75 with acute or convalescent COVID-19. The CDR3 coding sequence is TGTGCCAGCAGTGACTCGAACGGGGTCAATGAGCAGTTCTTC. Translated: CASSDSNGVNEQFF.